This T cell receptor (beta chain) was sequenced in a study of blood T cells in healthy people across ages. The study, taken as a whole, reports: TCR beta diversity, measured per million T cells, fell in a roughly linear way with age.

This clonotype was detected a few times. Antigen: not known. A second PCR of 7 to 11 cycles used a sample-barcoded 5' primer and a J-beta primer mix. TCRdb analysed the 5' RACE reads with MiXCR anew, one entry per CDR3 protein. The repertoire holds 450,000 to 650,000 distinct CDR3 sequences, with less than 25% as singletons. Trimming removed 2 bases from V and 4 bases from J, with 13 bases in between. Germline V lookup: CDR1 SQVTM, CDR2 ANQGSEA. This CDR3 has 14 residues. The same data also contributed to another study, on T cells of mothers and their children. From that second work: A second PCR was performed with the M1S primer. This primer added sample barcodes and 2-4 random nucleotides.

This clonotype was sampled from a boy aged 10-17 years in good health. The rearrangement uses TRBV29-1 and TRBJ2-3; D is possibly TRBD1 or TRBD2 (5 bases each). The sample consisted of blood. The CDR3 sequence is CSVETSQGPDTQYF. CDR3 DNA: TGCAGCGTTGAAACTAGTCAGGGCCCAGATACGCAGTATTTT.